A selection of T cell receptor beta chains follows, all from one sample in a study of cytomegalovirus exposure and HLA in healthy donors. Here immunoSEQ multiplex PCR was the method, and the copy in TCRdb shows in-frame clones only, minus some. The sample is made up of under 200,000 clones, and the top ten hold 0.7% to 0.8% of it. The sample taken for sequencing was PBMCs. All receptors come from a young woman in good health and CMV-seropositive. CDR3s include the opening cysteine and the closing phenylalanine or tryptophan. A D gene is named only where the DNA matches it firmly.

d_call,j_call,v_call,cdr3_aa,cdr3_nt
TRBD2,TRBJ2-2,TRBV7-2,CASRRPGLAGPGELFF,TGTGCCAGCCGACGGCCAGGACTAGCGGGTCCCGGGGAGCTGTTTTTT
TRBD2,TRBJ2-1,TRBV11-2,CASSSRWGAGGPANEQFF,TGTGCCAGCAGCTCCCGATGGGGGGCGGGGGGTCCGGCCAATGAGCAGTTCTTC
-,TRBJ2-3,TRBV7-2,CASSLVSTDTQYF,TGTGCCAGCAGCTTAGTCTCCACAGATACGCAGTATTTT
TRBD1,TRBJ1-4,TRBV2,CASSDEDRGPEKLFF,TGTGCCAGCAGTGATGAGGACAGGGGGCCAGAAAAACTGTTTTTT
TRBD1,TRBJ1-5,TRBV19,CASSGTAISNQPQHF,TGTGCCAGTAGCGGGACAGCTATTAGCAATCAGCCCCAGCATTTT
TRBD1,TRBJ2-3,TRBV9,CASSVEGTGEVADTQYF,TGTGCCAGCAGCGTAGAAGGGACAGGGGAAGTAGCAGATACGCAGTATTTT
-,TRBJ1-5,TRBV2,CASTRGTQPQHF,TGTGCCAGCACACGGGGGACCCAGCCCCAGCATTTT
-,TRBJ2-7,TRBV6-6,CASSYVRGRSSYEQYF,TGTGCCAGCAGTTATGTAAGGGGCAGAAGCTCCTACGAGCAGTACTTC
-,TRBJ1-2,TRBV6-1,CASSEGVRNYGYTF,TGTGCCAGCAGTGAAGGGGTCAGGAACTATGGCTACACCTTC
TRBD1,TRBJ1-1,TRBV13,CASSLRPRTGEEAFF,TGTGCCAGCAGCTTAAGACCCAGGACAGGGGAAGAAGCTTTCTTT
-,TRBJ1-1,TRBV11-3,CASSPPEAVNTEAFF,TGTGCCAGCAGCCCCCCCGAGGCCGTGAACACTGAAGCTTTCTTT
-,TRBJ1-2,TRBV7-3,CASSLKAGYDGYTF,TGTGCCAGCAGCTTAAAGGCAGGGTACGATGGCTACACCTTC
TRBD2,TRBJ2-7,TRBV6-5,CASSYREGESEQYF,TGTGCCAGCAGTTACAGGGAGGGTGAGAGCGAGCAGTACTTC
-,TRBJ1-2,TRBV4-1,CASSQEGGSTNYGYTF,TGCGCCAGCAGCCAAGAAGGAGGCAGCACTAACTATGGCTACACCTTC
TRBD2,TRBJ2-3,TRBV5-1,CASSEAGGGTDTQYF,TGCGCCAGCAGCGAGGCGGGGGGAGGCACAGATACGCAGTATTTT
-,TRBJ1-4,TRBV15,CATSREAGTEKLFF,TGTGCCACCAGCAGAGAGGCCGGGACAGAAAAACTGTTTTTT
-,TRBJ2-1,TRBV7-9,CASSSDRGTERNEQFF,TGTGCCAGCAGCTCGGATCGCGGGACTGAAAGGAATGAGCAGTTCTTC
-,TRBJ2-5,TRBV5-1,CASSLTTTFQETQYF,TGCGCCAGCAGCTTGACTACCACGTTCCAAGAGACCCAGTACTTC
TRBD2,TRBJ2-4,TRBV5-1,CASSLAGSGGARGNIQYF,TGCGCCAGCAGCTTGGCCGGTAGCGGGGGGGCCCGTGGAAACATTCAGTACTTC
-,TRBJ2-5,TRBV2,CASSERIRDQETQYF,TGTGCCAGCAGTGAGAGAATACGGGACCAAGAGACCCAGTACTTC
-,TRBJ2-1,TRBV4-1,CASSQRAGLNNEQFF,TGCGCCAGCAGCCAAAGAGCGGGCTTAAACAATGAGCAGTTCTTC
TRBD1,TRBJ1-1,TRBV30,CAWSALARQGFEAFF,TGTGCCTGGAGCGCACTTGCCCGACAGGGGTTCGAAGCTTTCTTT
-,TRBJ2-5,TRBV4-3,CASSQESRMGTQYF,TGCGCCAGCAGCCAAGAGTCGAGGATGGGGACCCAGTACTTC
TRBD1,TRBJ1-6,TRBV30,CAWSVRQGYSPLHF,TGTGCCTGGAGTGTACGACAGGGTTATTCACCCCTCCACTTT
TRBD2,TRBJ2-3,TRBV7-2,CASSLGLAGGPGFATQYF,TGTGCCAGCAGCTTAGGCTTAGCGGGGGGGCCGGGTTTTGCTACGCAGTATTTT
-,TRBJ2-5,TRBV4-1,CASRRTEKQETQYF,TGCGCCAGCAGACGGACAGAGAAACAAGAGACCCAGTACTTC
-,TRBJ1-1,TRBV7-2,CASSLVQDLFLNTEAFF,TGTGCCAGCAGCTTAGTACAGGACCTCTTCTTGAACACTGAAGCTTTCTTT
-,TRBJ1-3,TRBV2,CASSSTGLGGNTIYF,TGTGCCAGCAGTTCTACAGGTCTCGGTGGAAACACCATATATTTT
-,TRBJ2-1,TRBV4-1,CASSYRVASYNEQFF,TGCGCCAGCAGCTACCGGGTCGCCTCCTACAATGAGCAGTTCTTC
TRBD1,TRBJ2-2,TRBV7-3,CASSPGGRGGTGELFF,TGTGCCAGCAGCCCAGGGGGCAGGGGTGGCACCGGGGAGCTGTTTTTT
-,TRBJ1-6,TRBV5-1,CASSLGGDSPLHF,TGCGCCAGCAGCTTGGGGGGGGATTCGCCCCTCCACTTT
-,TRBJ2-4,TRBV18,CASSPSQALAKNIQYF,TGTGCCAGCTCACCATCGCAGGCTCTAGCCAAAAACATTCAGTACTTC
-,TRBJ1-1,TRBV6-1,CASSVAGTNTEAFF,TGTGCCAGCAGTGTTGCGGGCACGAACACTGAAGCTTTCTTT
-,TRBJ1-2,TRBV11-3,CASSRSGIYGYTF,TGTGCCAGCAGCCGTTCAGGGATCTATGGCTACACCTTC
TRBD1,TRBJ1-1,TRBV27,CASSLMGQGPTEAFF,TGTGCCAGCAGTTTAATGGGACAGGGGCCCACTGAAGCTTTCTTT
-,TRBJ1-2,TRBV11-3,CASTLGVGYGYTF,TGTGCCAGCACCCTAGGGGTAGGGTATGGCTACACCTTC
-,TRBJ2-3,TRBV15,CATSKSIADTQYF,TGTGCCACCAGCAAAAGTATAGCAGATACGCAGTATTTT
TRBD2,TRBJ2-1,TRBV27,CASSILGGSLNEQFF,TGTGCCAGCAGTATCCTTGGCGGGAGTCTTAATGAGCAGTTCTTC
-,TRBJ2-3,TRBV30,CAWSAQEDTQYF,TGTGCCTGGAGTGCTCAGGAAGATACGCAGTATTTT
-,TRBJ2-7,TRBV14,CASSQDLVAVYEQYF,TGTGCCAGCAGCCAAGATCTTGTCGCAGTCTACGAGCAGTACTTC
-,TRBJ2-7,TRBV19,CASSIGGLSYEQYF,TGTGCCAGTAGTATAGGCGGGTTATCCTACGAGCAGTACTTC
-,TRBJ2-4,TRBV7-4,CASSLPCQGRTLGNIQYF,TGTGCCAGCAGCCTCCCGTGCCAGGGGCGAACCTTAGGTAACATTCAGTACTTC
TRBD2,TRBJ2-2,TRBV6-1,CASTTSGSNTGELFF,TGTGCCAGCACAACTAGCGGATCGAACACCGGGGAGCTGTTTTTT
TRBD1,TRBJ1-2,TRBV29-1,CSGMTGKEGYTF,TGCAGCGGAATGACAGGGAAGGAGGGCTACACCTTC
-,TRBJ1-2,TRBV5-1,CASTRGAGYTF,TGCGCCAGCACCAGGGGTGCTGGCTACACCTTC